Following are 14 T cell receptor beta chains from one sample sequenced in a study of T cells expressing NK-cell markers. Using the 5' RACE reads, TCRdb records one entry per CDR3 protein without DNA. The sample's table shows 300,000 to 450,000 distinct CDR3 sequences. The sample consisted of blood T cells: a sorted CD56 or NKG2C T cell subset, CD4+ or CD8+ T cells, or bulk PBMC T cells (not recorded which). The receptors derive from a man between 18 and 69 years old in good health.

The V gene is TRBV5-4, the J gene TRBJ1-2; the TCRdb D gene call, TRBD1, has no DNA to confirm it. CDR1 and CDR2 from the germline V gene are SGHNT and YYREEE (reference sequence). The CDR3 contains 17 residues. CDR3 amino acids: CASSSTGGTAARYGYTF.

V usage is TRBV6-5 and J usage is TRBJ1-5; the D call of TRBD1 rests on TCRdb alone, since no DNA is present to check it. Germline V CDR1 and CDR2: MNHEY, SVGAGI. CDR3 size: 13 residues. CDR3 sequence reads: CASSYRTHQPQHF.

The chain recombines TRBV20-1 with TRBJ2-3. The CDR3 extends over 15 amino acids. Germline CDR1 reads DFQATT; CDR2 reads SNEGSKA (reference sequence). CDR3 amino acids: CSSHGPTRRTDTQYF.

The chain's CDR3 is CASSQDLHSSNYGYTF. V and J are TRBV4-2 and TRBJ1-2. The V gene's germline CDR1 is LGHNA and CDR2 YNFKEQ. The CDR3 is 16 amino acids.

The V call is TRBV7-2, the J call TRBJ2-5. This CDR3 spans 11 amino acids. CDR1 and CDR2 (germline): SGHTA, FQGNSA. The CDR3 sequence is CASRLVETQYF.

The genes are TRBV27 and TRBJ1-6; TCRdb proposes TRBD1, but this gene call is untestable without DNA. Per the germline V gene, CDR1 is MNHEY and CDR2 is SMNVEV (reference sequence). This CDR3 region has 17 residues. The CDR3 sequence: CASRVGQGNLRVVPLHF.

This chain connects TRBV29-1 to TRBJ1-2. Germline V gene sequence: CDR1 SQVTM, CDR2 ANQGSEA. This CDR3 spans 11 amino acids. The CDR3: CSVSGYYGYTF.

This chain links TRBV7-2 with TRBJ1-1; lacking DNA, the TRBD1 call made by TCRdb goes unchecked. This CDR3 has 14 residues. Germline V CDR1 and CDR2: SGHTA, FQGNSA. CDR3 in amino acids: CASSFRGVYTEAFF.

CDR3 sequence: CASSLTDRGKLFF. The chain links TRBV12-3 or TRBV12-4 to TRBJ1-4. The CDR3 has 13 residues.

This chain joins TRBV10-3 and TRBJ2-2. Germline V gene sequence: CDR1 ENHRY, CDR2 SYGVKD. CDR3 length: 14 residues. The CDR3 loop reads CAISEDGYTGELFF.

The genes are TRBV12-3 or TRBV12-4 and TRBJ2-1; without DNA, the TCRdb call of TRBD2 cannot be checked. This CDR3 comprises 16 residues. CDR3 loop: CASSLVLAVSYNEQFF.

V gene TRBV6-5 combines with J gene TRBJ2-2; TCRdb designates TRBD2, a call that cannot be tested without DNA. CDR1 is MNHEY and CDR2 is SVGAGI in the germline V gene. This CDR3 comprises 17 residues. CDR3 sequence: CASSLTSGVASTGELFF.

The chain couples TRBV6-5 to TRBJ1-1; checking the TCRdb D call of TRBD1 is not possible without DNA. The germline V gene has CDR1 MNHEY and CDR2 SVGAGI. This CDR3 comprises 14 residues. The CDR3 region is CASSYSGGGTEAFF.

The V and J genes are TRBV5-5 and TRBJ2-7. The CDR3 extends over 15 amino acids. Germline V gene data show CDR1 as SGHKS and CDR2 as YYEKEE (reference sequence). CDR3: CASSLVSSVVDEQYF.